The table lists the clone carrying this T cell receptor (beta chain) with a few counts. Its specificity is unknown. The germline CDR1 and CDR2 sequences are SGHTA and FQGTGA. This CDR3 region has 16 residues. Unmatched junction bases numbered 7, after V lost 5 bases and J lost 5 bases. The data originate from a study of T cells after yellow fever vaccination. Study background: Preparation of fractions with low cell numbers was performed using SMART-Seq v4 Ultra Low Input.

Study findings and constraints: Contaminants from the bulk population, in the form of abundant clonotypes, could be found in FACS-sorted repertoires.

Template switching by 5'RACE produced TCR cDNA, adding a universal primer site and UMIs. TCRdb re-derived calls from the 5' RACE reads in MiXCR, one entry per CDR3 protein. The sample shows 300,000 to 350,000 distinct CDR3 sequences, about 7.8% of them seen only once. The receptor's source is a man aged 18 to 29 who received the YFV17D yellow fever vaccine. The V and J genes are TRBV7-3 and TRBJ2-5, with 14 bases aligning to TRBD2. This sample comprised PBMCs, obtained around 45 days after the first yellow fever vaccination. CDR3 sequence (DNA): TGTGCCAGCAGCCCGACTAGCGGGGGGGCCATCGAGACCCAGTACTTC. Translation: CASSPTSGGAIETQYF.